Each of the 14 T cell receptor beta chains below was sequenced from the same sample in a study of T cells in localized non-small cell lung cancer. Data came from immunoSEQ multiplex PCR; TCRdb stores just in-frame clones and leaves some out. The sample yields tens of thousands of clones, about 90% seen once. Source: peripheral blood, taken before any cancer treatment. Receptors originate from a woman aged 35-70 years with stage I lung adenocarcinoma.

The chain links TRBV25-1 to TRBJ1-1, with no clear D. The V end lost 3 bases, the J end lost 3 bases, and 8 bases lay between the germline ends. The germline gives CDR1 MGHDK, CDR2 SYGVNS. The CDR3 consists of 13 residues. As DNA, the CDR3 is TGTGCCAGCAGTGACCCAGGTTACACTGAAGCTTTCTTT. Its translation: CASSDPGYTEAFF.

V usage is TRBV19 and J usage is TRBJ1-1, with TRBD1 identical over 7 bases. This CDR3 contains 17 residues. Looked up from germline, CDR1 is LNHDA and CDR2 is SQIVND (reference sequence). Trimming removed 6 bases from V and 1 base from J; junction bases left unmatched: 14. CDR3 coding DNA: TGTGCCAGTAGCCGACAGGGCCTCCTCGGTGGGAACACTGAAGCTTTCTTT. This encodes CASSRQGLLGGNTEAFF.

This clone appeared a single time. The chain is built from TRBV18 and TRBJ2-5; 9 positions agree with TRBD1. CDR3 size: 15 residues. The V and J ends lost 4 bases and 5 bases, in that order; junction bases with no gene match: 8. Germline lookup yields CDR1 KGHSH and CDR2 LQKENI. The CDR3 sequence: CASSQQGALVETQYF. In nucleotides, the CDR3 is TGTGCCAGCTCACAACAGGGGGCGCTTGTGGAGACCCAGTACTTC.

The chain is built from TRBV5-5 and TRBJ1-3; tentatively, D is TRBD1 (6 bases). V lost 0 bases and J lost 2, with 15 bases in between. Germline loops: CDR1 SGHKS, CDR2 YYEKEE (reference sequence). The CDR3 covers 17 residues. CDR3 bases: TGTGCCAGCAGCTTGGCCAGCGGGGGCGCGACTGGAAACACCATATATTTT. It codes for CASSLASGGATGNTIYF.

V usage is TRBV7-8 and J usage is TRBJ2-7; perhaps TRBD1 as D (6 bases). CDR3 length: 16 amino acids. The V gene's germline CDR1 is SGHVS and CDR2 FQNEAQ. Between the trimmed V and J ends, which lost 1 base and 4 bases, there was a span of 17 bases. The CDR3 spells CASSLGNRDLGYEQYF. DNA for the CDR3: TGTGCCAGCAGCTTAGGGAACAGGGATCTAGGGTACGAGCAGTACTTC.

This clone was detected only once. The rearrangement links TRBV11-1 to TRBJ2-5, with a weak D call TRBD2 (6 bases). Germline V gene sequence: CDR1 SGHAT, CDR2 FQDESV (reference sequence). This CDR3 spans 13 amino acids. The germline V and J ends were trimmed by 3 bases and 4 bases, with 9 bases remaining between them. The CDR3, as DNA: TGTGCCAGCAGCTTGCCGGGACTAGAGACCCAGTACTTC. Its protein is CASSLPGLETQYF.

The chain combines TRBV28 with TRBJ1-2, with D possibly being TRBD1 (5 bases). The germline V gene has CDR1 MDHEN and CDR2 SYDVKM. This CDR3 is 15 amino acids long. Trimming removed 2 bases at V and 8 bases at J, with 18 bases between. The CDR3 DNA is TGTGCCAGCAGTTTACGGGCGGGGGTGGCGGGCGGCTACACCTTC. Its protein product is CASSLRAGVAGGYTF.

The V call is TRBV28, the J call TRBJ2-3; D possibly corresponds to TRBD2 (6 bases). Germline loops: CDR1 MDHEN, CDR2 SYDVKM. The length of the CDR3 is 16 residues. The ends were cut back, 8 bases at V and 1 base at J, with 19 bases in the middle. CDR3 sequence (DNA): TGTGCCAGCCATCCTCTAATTGGGGAGGGCACAGATACGCAGTATTTT. Protein: CASHPLIGEGTDTQYF.

Of note for this clone: Other DNA sequences of this sample code for an identical CDR3. This chain links TRBV30 with TRBJ1-5; 8 bases agree with TRBD1. Germline-derived CDR1 and CDR2 are GTSNPN and SVGIG (reference sequence). The CDR3 length is 14 residues. The V and J ends lost 5 bases and 9 bases, in that order; junction bases with no gene match: 12. This CDR3 is CAWATRGPAGPQHF. CDR3 DNA sequence: TGTGCCTGGGCGACCAGGGGGCCTGCCGGGCCCCAGCATTTT.

The gene calls are TRBV19 and TRBJ1-2; 10 bases are shared with TRBD1. Germline assignment: CDR1 LNHDA and CDR2 SQIVND (reference sequence). The V segment lost 8 bases and the J segment 6 bases; nucleotides outside the gene matches: 18. The CDR3 contains 17 residues. CDR3 in DNA: TGTGCCAGTTCAACCCGGGACAGGGGATTCCCGTTGGATGGCTACACCTTC. Encoded protein: CASSTRDRGFPLDGYTF. Supplemented by reference TRBV19 and TRBJ1-2, the full variable domain reads DGGITQSPKYLFRKEGQNVTLSCEQNLNHDAMYWYRQDPGQGLRLIYYSQIVNDFQKGDIAEGYSVSREKKESFPLTVTSAQKNPTAFYLCASSTRDRGFPLDGYTFGSGTRLTVV.

V and J are TRBV5-8 and TRBJ1-2; a weak D match, TRBD1 (6 bases). CDR3 size: 13 residues. The ends were cut back, 2 bases at V and 4 bases at J, with 9 bases in the middle. Looked up from germline, CDR1 is SGHTS and CDR2 is YDEGEE. CDR3 region: CASSLGGIYGYTF. The CDR3 DNA reads TGTGCCAGCAGCTTAGGGGGGATCTATGGCTACACCTTC.

V usage is TRBV19 and J usage is TRBJ1-1, with D unresolved. The CDR3 runs 13 residues. The germline V gene has CDR1 LNHDA and CDR2 SQIVND (reference sequence). Trimming took off 7 bases at V and 5 bases at J, with 14 bases between the two ends. This chain's CDR3 is CASTRRGRTEAFF. CDR3 nucleotide sequence: TGTGCCAGTACGCGGCGGGGTCGGACTGAAGCTTTCTTT.

This chain joins TRBV27 and TRBJ1-5; the D is unclear. The CDR3 length is 13 residues. The V gene lost 0 bases and the J gene lost 6 bases, with 6 bases spanning the gap. Germline V CDR1 and CDR2: MNHEY, SMNVEV (reference sequence). This CDR3 is CASSLSIGQPQHF. Here the CDR3 DNA reads TGTGCCAGCAGTTTATCTATCGGTCAGCCCCAGCATTTT.

This clone was picked up one time. The genes are TRBV5-6 and TRBJ2-5; no definite D call. The CDR3 sequence is 16 residues long. Germline values: CDR1 SGHDT, CDR2 YYEEEE. V shed 2 bases and J shed 1 base, with 15 bases lying between them. As DNA, the CDR3 is TGTGCCAGCAGCTTATTTGGGGTAGCCCCCCAAGAGACCCAGTACTTC. It encodes CASSLFGVAPQETQYF.